These T cell receptor beta chains were read from a single sample in a study of shared clonotypes between healthy human individuals. The method was immunoSEQ multiplex PCR; TCRdb's version includes in-frame clones alone and lacks a portion of them. The table lists more than 150,000 clones, roughly 70% of them singletons. What was sequenced was memory CD4+ T cells sorted from blood. The source is a man aged 25 to 40 in good health. Each CDR3 is given without its conserved first and last residue. Expanded clones get a size class; other rows say once, few or many, or leave the size out.

J,V,size,CDR3
TRBJ1-2,TRBV5-5,NA,ASSLNPTGSYGYT
TRBJ2-2,TRBV7-9,NA,ASSNLGPNTGELF
TRBJ1-2,TRBV5-1,NA,ASSLETNYGYT
TRBJ2-5,TRBV10-2,NA,ASIEPSGAQY
TRBJ1-5,TRBV6-5,NA,ASNLGDQPQH
TRBJ1-3,TRBV5-1,NA,ASSVGQGEGNTIY
TRBJ2-5,TRBV2,many,ASRTMAPQETQY
TRBJ2-7,TRBV28,many,ASRAGVREQY
TRBJ1-4,TRBV29-1,many,SVIKSATNEKLF
TRBJ2-2,TRBV5-4,NA,ASGNAGLAQGGELF
TRBJ2-1,TRBV18,NA,ASSPPRGVGANEQF
TRBJ2-2,TRBV10-3,NA,AIGNTGAGELF
TRBJ1-5,TRBV10-1,NA,ASSSGQGNQPQH
TRBJ2-7,TRBV5-5,NA,ASSFGALGSSYEQY
TRBJ1-1,TRBV5-5,few,ASSSWASTNTEAF
TRBJ2-7,TRBV14,NA,ASSQDWIGFEQY
TRBJ2-6,TRBV7-2,NA,ASSPERWGRAGANVLT
TRBJ2-3,TRBV18,once,ASTLADTQY
TRBJ1-2,TRBV2,many,ASSGTGSYGYT
TRBJ2-7,TRBV27,NA,ASSRNLLAGVDEQY
TRBJ2-3,TRBV11-3,NA,ASSATSGTDTQY
TRBJ2-1,TRBV5-4,NA,ASSSPGVNEQF
TRBJ2-7,TRBV7-8,NA,ASSASSGRAGEQY
TRBJ2-7,TRBV6-1,NA,ASRERQTYEQY
TRBJ2-7,TRBV5-6,NA,ASSLEGAFGRSRNEQY
TRBJ2-7,TRBV11-2,NA,ASSPRTSGAYEQY
TRBJ2-1,TRBV4-2,NA,ASRQPRTLGLADNEQF
TRBJ2-1,TRBV27,NA,ASTPTGWYNEQF